This T cell receptor (beta chain) was obtained from a study of cytomegalovirus exposure and HLA in healthy donors. A note on this clone: Antigen unknown.

In the PCR, 60 Vbeta and 13 Jbeta primers were used. Libraries were prepared by immunoSEQ multiplex PCR; TCRdb keeps only in-frame clonotypes and omits some of them. The sample yields roughly 130,000 clones, 75% to 90% seen once. Germline V gene sequence: CDR1 LNHDA, CDR2 SQIVND (reference sequence). CDR3 length equals 16 residues. Trimming took off 5 bases at V and 2 bases at J, with 17 bases between the two ends. General study findings and limits: Listed as cytomegalovirus-associated were more than 150 TCR beta chains. Most TCR beta V segments were productive about 87% or about 30% of the time in an earlier analysis. Researchers reported that a few CMV-associated chains were confirmed in vitro as CMV antigen-specific.

The sample consisted of PBMCs. This TCR derives from a man aged 40-49 years in good health and CMV-seronegative. The genes are TRBV19 and TRBJ2-3; D possibly corresponds to TRBD1 (6 bases). CDR3 coding DNA: TGTGCCAGTAGTGGAGAGACAGGCAAACCCACAGATACGCAGTATTTT. Translating gives CASSGETGKPTDTQYF.